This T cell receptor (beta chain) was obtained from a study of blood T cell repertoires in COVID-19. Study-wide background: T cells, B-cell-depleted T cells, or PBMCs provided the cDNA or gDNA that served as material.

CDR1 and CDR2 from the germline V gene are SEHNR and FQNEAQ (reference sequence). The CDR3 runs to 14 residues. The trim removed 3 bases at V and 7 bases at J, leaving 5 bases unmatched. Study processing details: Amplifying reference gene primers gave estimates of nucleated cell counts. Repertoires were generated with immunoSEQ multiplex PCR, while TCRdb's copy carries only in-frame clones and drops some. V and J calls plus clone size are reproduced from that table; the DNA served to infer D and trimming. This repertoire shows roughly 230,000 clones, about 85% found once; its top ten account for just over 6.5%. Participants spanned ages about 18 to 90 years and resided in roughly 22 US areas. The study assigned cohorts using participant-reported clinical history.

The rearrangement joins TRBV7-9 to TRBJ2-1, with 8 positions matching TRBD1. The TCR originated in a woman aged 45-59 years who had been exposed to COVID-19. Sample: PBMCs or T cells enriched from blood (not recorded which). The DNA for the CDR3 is TGTGCCAGCAGCTTCAGGGGGCGATTGAATGAGCAGTTCTTC. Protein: CASSFRGRLNEQFF. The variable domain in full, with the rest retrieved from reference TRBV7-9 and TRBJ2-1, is DTGVSQNPRHKITKRGQNVTFRCDPISEHNRLYWYRQTLGQGPEFLTYFQNEAQLEKSRLLSDRFSAERPKGSFSTLEIQRTEQGDSAMYLCASSFRGRLNEQFFGPGTRLTVL.